One sample yielded the 6 T cell receptor beta chains listed below, sequenced in a study of blood T cell repertoires in COVID-19. Libraries were prepared by immunoSEQ multiplex PCR; TCRdb keeps only in-frame clonotypes and omits some of them. This repertoire shows about 45,000 clones, roughly 90% found once; its top ten account for just over 9%. The sequenced material came from peripheral blood. These receptors all stem from a human donor in a cohort sampled during active COVID-19.

By sample fraction, this clone is medium-sized. This chain links TRBV19 with TRBJ1-2; D unresolved. Trimming took 4 bases from V and 2 from J, leaving 8 bases between them. Germline V lookup: CDR1 LNHDA, CDR2 SQIVND (reference sequence). The CDR3 loop spans 13 amino acids. The CDR3 is CASSREGNYGYTF. The CDR3 nucleotides read TGTGCCAGTAGTAGGGAGGGAAACTATGGCTACACCTTC.

The chain joins TRBV9 to TRBJ1-6, with D maybe TRBD1 (5 bases). Trimming shortened V by 0 bases and J by 5 bases, and 9 bases separated the two germline ends. The length of the CDR3 is 15 residues. The germline V gene encodes CDR1 SGDLS and CDR2 YYNGEE. The CDR3 reads CASSVDAGDNSPLHF. In DNA, the CDR3 is TGTGCCAGCAGCGTAGATGCGGGGGATAATTCACCCCTCCACTTT.

The chain has TRBV6-4 and TRBJ1-2, with D possibly matching TRBD1 (6 bases). Trimming removed 5 bases at V and 0 bases at J, with 13 bases between. From germline, CDR1 is MRHNA and CDR2 SNTAGT. The CDR3 spans 15 residues. CDR3 region: CASSLDRNSNYGYTF. The CDR3 DNA sequence: TGTGCCAGCAGTTTAGACAGGAACTCTAACTATGGCTACACCTTC.

The V call is TRBV2, the J call TRBJ1-4; 8 nucleotides match TRBD1. The CDR3 spans 15 residues. Germline V gene lookup returns CDR1 SNHLY and CDR2 FYNNEI. J lost 5 bases, V lost 6 bases, and 8 bases had no gene match. The CDR3: CASRKEQGGNEKLFF. The DNA of the CDR3 is TGTGCCAGCAGAAAAGAACAGGGGGGAAATGAAAAACTGTTTTTT.

The chain uses TRBV11-3 and TRBJ2-3; D may be TRBD1 (5 bases). Germline CDR1 reads SGHNT; CDR2 reads YENEEA. With 1 base removed from V and 5 bases from J, the gap between germline ends came to 7 bases. The CDR3 length is 13 residues. The CDR3: CASSLGQLDTQYF. CDR3 DNA sequence: TGTGCCAGCAGCTTAGGACAGCTAGATACGCAGTATTTT.

The CDR3 is CASSLWAGNTDTQYF. For the CDR3, the DNA is TGTGCCAGCAGCTTATGGGCGGGGAACACAGATACGCAGTATTTT. This chain uses TRBV7-8 with TRBJ2-3; D is perhaps TRBD2 (6 bases). The germline V and J ends were trimmed by 2 bases and 2 bases, with 11 bases remaining between them. The CDR3 spans 15 residues. Germline V gives CDR1 SGHVS, CDR2 FQNEAQ.